The 5 T cell receptor beta chains presented below share a single source sample, sequenced in a study of response to subunit inactivated influenza vaccine listed by TCRdb under 2018. Libraries were constructed by RT-PCR. TCRdb lists the instrument as Illumina HiSeq 2500. TCRdb redid the processing of the public reads, applying fastp at Q25 and MiXCR, and retained in-frame beta chains. Rows are unified per CDR3 protein, each entry keeping the most common DNA and genes. The sample data list more than 200,000 distinct CDR3 sequences, and 10% to 15% of these were observed just once. The ten top clones hold about 7.8% of the sample. Sequenced material: non-naive T cells sorted from PBMCs, taken around 14 days before vaccination. Interpreted using the paper, the cell subset or site label stands for: memory T cell fraction. The receptors come from a man aged 50-59 years who received an inactivated influenza vaccine. Donor details come from another sample of the same person, matched by shared clones.

This clonotype was seen a handful of times. V and J are TRBV6-4 and TRBJ2-1; 11 bases map to TRBD2. Germline V CDR1 and CDR2: MRHNA, SNTAGT. After removal of 7 bases from V and 3 bases from J, the junction contained 2 bases not matched to a gene. The CDR3 runs 14 residues. The CDR3 bases are TGTGCCAGCAAGACTAGCGGGATCTACAATGAGCAGTTCTTC. Amino acids: CASKTSGIYNEQFF.

V and J are TRBV7-2 and TRBJ2-3, with D tentatively TRBD1 (6 bases). Germline V gene sequence: CDR1 SGHTA, CDR2 FQGNSA. Trimming removed 4 bases from V and 9 bases from J, with 23 bases in between. This CDR3 spans 16 amino acids. This CDR3 is CASSSTGTYSVGTQYF. CDR3 DNA sequence: TGTGCCAGCAGCTCCACCGGGACATACAGCGTAGGGACGCAGTATTTT.

The chain recombines TRBV9 with TRBJ1-1; no definite D call. V was pared by 2 bases and J by 1 base, with 15 bases between. The CDR3 loop spans 16 amino acids. Germline values: CDR1 SGDLS, CDR2 YYNGEE. The CDR3 protein is CASSVQPTPQNTEAFF. CDR3 bases: TGTGCCAGCAGCGTGCAGCCCACCCCGCAGAACACTGAAGCTTTCTTT.

This clonotype was detected a few times. The chain links TRBV12-3 or TRBV12-4 to TRBJ2-5; 9 nucleotides line up with TRBD2. This CDR3 region has 15 residues. V lost 6 bases to trimming and J lost 3 bases; unmatched junction nucleotides: 8. The CDR3 reads CASSPGAGGEETQYF. The CDR3 DNA follows: TGTGCCAGCAGCCCCGGAGCGGGAGGAGAAGAGACCCAGTACTTC.

This clonotype was counted a few times. The J gene is TRBJ2-6, the V gene TRBV10-3; D perhaps matches TRBD1 (6 bases). Trimming shortened V by 11 bases and J by 1 base, and 12 bases separated the two germline ends. CDR1 ENHRY and CDR2 SYGVKD come from the germline V gene. This CDR3 is built from 14 residues. The CDR3 loop reads CAVRQVSGANVLTF. CDR3 in DNA: TGTGCCGTGAGACAGGTTTCTGGGGCCAACGTCCTGACTTTC.